This T cell receptor (beta chain) comes out of a study of shared clonotypes between healthy human individuals. The repertoire was sequenced with immunoSEQ multiplex PCR; TCRdb's copy has only in-frame clones and lacks some. The sample contains some 500,000 clones, around 96% of which appear only once. Germline V gene lookup returns CDR1 MNHEY and CDR2 SMNVEV (reference sequence). CDR3 length equals 15 residues. J gave up 0 bases and V 2 bases, and 3 bases lay outside the gene matches. Sequencing was performed on naive CD4+ T cells sorted from blood. Described subset: CD45RA+ positively selected. The TCR sequence derives from a woman in her twenties or thirties in good health. J is TRBJ1-1 and V is TRBV27, with 7 bases fitting TRBD1. In DNA form, the CDR3 reads TGTGCCAGCAGTTTAGCTACAGGGGTGAACACTGAAGCTTTCTTT. Its translation: CASSLATGVNTEAFF.